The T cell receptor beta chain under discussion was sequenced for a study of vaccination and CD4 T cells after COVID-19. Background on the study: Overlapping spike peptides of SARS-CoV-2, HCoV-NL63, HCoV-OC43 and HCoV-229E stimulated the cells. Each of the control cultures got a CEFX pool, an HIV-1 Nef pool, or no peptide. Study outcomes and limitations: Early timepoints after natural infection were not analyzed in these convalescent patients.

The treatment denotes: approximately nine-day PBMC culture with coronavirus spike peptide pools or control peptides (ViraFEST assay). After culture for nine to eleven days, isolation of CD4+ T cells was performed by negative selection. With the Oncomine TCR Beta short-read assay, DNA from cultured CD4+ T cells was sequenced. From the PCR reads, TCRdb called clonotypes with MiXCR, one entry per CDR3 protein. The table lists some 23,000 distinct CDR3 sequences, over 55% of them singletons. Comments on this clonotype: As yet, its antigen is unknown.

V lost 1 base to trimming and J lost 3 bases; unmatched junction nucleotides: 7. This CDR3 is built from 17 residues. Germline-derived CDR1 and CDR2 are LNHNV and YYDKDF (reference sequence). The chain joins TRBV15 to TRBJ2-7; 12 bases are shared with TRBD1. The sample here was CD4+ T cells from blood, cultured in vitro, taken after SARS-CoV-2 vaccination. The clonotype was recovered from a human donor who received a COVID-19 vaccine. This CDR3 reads CATSRVPGTGGIYEQYF. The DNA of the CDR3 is TGTGCCACCAGCAGAGTACCCGGGACAGGGGGCATCTACGAGCAGTACTTC.